This T cell receptor (beta chain) is from a study of blood T cell repertoires in COVID-19. Across the study: Material from acute and convalescent COVID-19 was sourced from the United States, Italy and Spain. T cells, B-cell-depleted T cells, or PBMCs provided the cDNA or gDNA that served as material.

As handled by the study authors: Reference gene primer amplification gave nucleated cell count estimates. Profiling relied on immunoSEQ multiplex PCR, and the TCRdb table lists in-frame clones only, not all of them. V, J and clone size reflect that table, while D and trimming were determined from the DNA. This repertoire shows 65,000 to 90,000 clones, roughly 80% found once; its top ten account for more than 4.5%. Germline V gene lookup returns CDR1 SGHVS and CDR2 FQNEAQ. V dropped 5 bases and J dropped 4 bases, with 18 bases sitting between them. The CDR3 is 16 amino acids. This TCR came from a woman at least 80 years old with active or convalescent COVID-19. Sequencing was done on a sample of peripheral blood. V is TRBV7-8 and J is TRBJ1-3; D not resolved. This CDR3 reads CASSLQVWAGGNTIYF. The CDR3 coding sequence is TGTGCCAGCAGCCTTCAAGTCTGGGCTGGAGGAAACACCATATATTTT. Supplemented by reference TRBV7-8 and TRBJ1-3, the full variable domain reads GAGVSQSPRYKVAKRGQDVALRCDPISGHVSLFWYQQALGQGPEFLTYFQNEAQLDKSGLPSDRFFAERPEGSVSTLKIQRTQQEDSAVYLCASSLQVWAGGNTIYFGEGSWLTVV.